Described below is a single T cell receptor (beta chain) sequence and its context. Its antigen is not yet known. Base qualities are not recorded, but no much larger clone differs from it by a single base. The data stem from a study of cytomegalovirus exposure and HLA in healthy donors (dated by TCRdb to the late 2010s). The study in broad terms: According to an earlier analysis of a few hundred of the donors, some 180 million T cells yielded some 120 million unique TCR beta sequences and approximately 300 Gb of sequence data. An early release that covered 640 HLA-typed donors contained around 300 gigabases of sequencing data and roughly 84 million unique TCR sequences. Among the approximately 430 genotyped donors, around 81% belonged to the genetic ancestry cluster associated with self-reported Caucasian donors. The study aimed to test whether signatures of past pathogen exposure could be identified by cataloging public T cell receptors. The study used immunosequencing to profile the T cell repertoires of approximately 650 subjects and linked those repertoires to cytomegalovirus serostatus. Along with the 666-subject first cohort, a separate validation cohort of some 130 different subjects was used. The study combined high-throughput TCR immunosequencing, statistical association of individual TCRs with disease status, and machine learning to predict cytomegalovirus infection status. A later analysis re-analyzed previously published TCR beta repertoires from about 600 donors and added high-resolution HLA genotyping to study TCR occurrence patterns. The later analysis used no new phenotypic data to find candidate immune exposures, relying instead on TCR beta sequences and their occurrence across donors. An earlier analysis of 587 of the donors used high-throughput TCR beta sequencing to judge whether each TCR beta V gene segment behaved as functional or pseudogenic. Donor age, sex, ethnicity and CMV serostatus were collected together with the repertoire data. A later genetic analysis took genome-wide SNP genotypes for about 55% of the 666 donors and used that subset as a discovery cohort. Every discovery cohort repertoire had been produced on one sequencing platform. Both class I and class II loci were covered by HLA typing, at four-digit resolution. The number of typed donors differed by locus: roughly 629-640 for A, B, C, DRB1 and DQB1; approximately 530 for DQA1; approximately 600 for DPA1; and roughly 490 for DPB1. Four or five DR-DQ haplotypes were handled as single units for association and clustering because linkage in the cohort was strong. Across approximately 400 genotyped donors of the cohort, an average of about 240,000 unique TCR beta nucleotide sequences per donor were sequenced, and 15% to 20% of those sequences were non-productive.

The cohort consisted of 600 to 700 healthy bone marrow donors. At the time of sampling, every cohort member was nominally healthy, though immune exposures that went unrecorded were likely present. The donor tested CMV seronegative and was one of the 352 seronegative cohort members. Every donor gave a peripheral blood sample, and the peripheral blood mononuclear cells from that sample were used for TCR beta sequencing. Genomic DNA extraction from the blood cell samples was performed with the Qiagen DNeasy Blood Extraction Kit. Receptor libraries were prepared by the immunoSEQ multiplex PCR assay. For the multiplex PCR, a mixture combining 60 forward primers for TCR Vbeta segments and 13 reverse primers for TCR Jbeta segments was used. Amplification of the CDR3 region of rearranged TCR beta genes was performed with a multiplex PCR assay on genomic DNA. The amplified TCR beta libraries were sequenced on the Illumina HiSeq System as 87-base-pair reads. Turning to the authors' computational methods: A later analysis tallied around 82 million unique TCR beta chains across the 640 or so repertoires, and some 10 million of those chains were shared by two or more donors. Raw reads were error-corrected and collapsed into unique sequences by a nearest-neighbor algorithm in which closely related sequences were merged to remove PCR and sequencing errors. Alignment of CDR3 sequences to IMGT reference sequences was used to assign V, D and J gene segments. For a sequence to be retained, a match of at least six nucleotides to both a V gene segment and a J gene segment was required. Rearrangements were classified as productive when the CDR3 lacked stop codons and remained in frame with V and J, and all other rearrangements were classified as non-productive. Following IMGT convention, CDR3 was defined as the stretch from the second conserved V-encoded cysteine up to the conserved J-encoded phenylalanine. Sequences without an unambiguous match to a single V gene segment were excluded from the earlier analysis of about 630 of the donors. In an earlier analysis of almost 600 of the donors, a V segment was called functional when productive rearrangements were above 56.7%, and segregating when the standard deviation between donors exceeded 5%. A statistical classification framework was built to diagnose cytomegalovirus status from the catalog of TCR beta chain sequences. V and J gene assignment, in a later analysis, came from comparing TCR nucleotide sequences with IMGT/GENE-DB human TR gene sequences. In a later analysis, CDR3 sequences and most-parsimonious VDJ recombination scenarios were assigned using the TCRdist pipeline. In a later analysis, every TCR beta chain was defined by the combination of its CDR3 amino acid sequence and its V-gene family, and reads without a unique V-gene family were dropped. As a way to deal with suspected cross-contamination and a sequencing artifact, a later analysis dropped roughly 620 nucleotide sequences that were highly shared and had low generation probability. In a later analysis, a clonal expansion index was calculated for each public chain from normalized within-repertoire ranks of inferred template counts. Generation probabilities in a later analysis came from a VDJ recombination model fitted to out-of-frame rearrangements, and those results were checked against IGoR. A later analysis scored TCR-TCR, TCR-HLA and TCR-CMV co-occurrence with hypergeometric tests, applying a repertoire-size bias correction to TCR pairs. To estimate false discovery rates, a later analysis permuted the HLA or CMV assignments 20 times. A later analysis grouped co-occurring TCRs with DBSCAN, adding TCRdist sequence similarity when clustering within HLA-allele-positive subsets. For co-occurrence clustering, repertoires with fewer than 30,000 or more than 120,000 public chains were excluded, along with roughly 5 repertoires with anomalous nucleotide sharing. The clones in this table, taken by TCRdb from immuneACCESS, are in-frame only. Not every clone is retained; where verified, under half of the shortfall comes from an unresolved V gene, and the cause of the rest is unknown. V and J calls and clone size are copied from that table; D and trimming were computed from the DNA. The sample has some 130,000 clones on record, around 70% of them singletons. The ten largest make up 5.5% to 8.5% of the sample.

What the authors observed across the whole study: An association between a missense DCLRE1C variant and V-gene and J-gene trimming of TCR beta chains was found in a later genetic analysis and replicated in an independent cohort. In a later analysis, some 18,000 TCR beta sequences were associated with specific HLA alleles at a false discovery rate of 0.05. When HLA alleles, especially DR and DQ, strongly co-occurred, attributing TCR associations to individual alleles was difficult. The authors suggested that the approach could potentially be extended to other disease states and immunological phenotypes. Compared with equally common non-associated chains, HLA-associated TCR beta chains in a later analysis were more clonally expanded and had lower generation probabilities. Correlated functional status among segregating V segments might be attributable to linkage disequilibrium, but an unknown experimental factor could not be ruled out. The presence/absence analyses assumed that sequencing depth was roughly uniform across donors, and that assumption may not be true. A later genetic analysis reported fewer N-insertions in productive TCRs among donors in an Asian-associated ancestry cluster than the approximately 700-donor mean. A later analysis found that TCR association rates varied across HLA loci, with DRB1 alleles showing the most associated TCRs and HLA-C alleles the fewest. In the study, 150 to 200 TCR beta chains were listed as associated with cytomegalovirus. The classifier was reported to diagnose cytomegalovirus status with high specificity and sensitivity in both the original and validation cohorts. While some public TCRs were present in many individuals, most TCR sequences turned up only very rarely across donors. According to a later analysis, parvovirus B19, influenza, CMV and Epstein-Barr virus appeared linked to several top co-occurrence clusters. HLA typing was unavailable for some donors at each locus, so association tests used only the typed subset. According to a later analysis, most CMV-associated TCR beta chains appeared to be HLA-restricted, and the HLA associations seemed to be driven largely by CMV exposure. In vitro tests confirmed that a few of the cytomegalovirus-associated TCR beta chains recognize cytomegalovirus antigens. Because the 87-base-pair reads could not distinguish some IMGT-functional V segments, including TRBV6-2 and TRBV6-3, those segments were excluded. The only immune exposure information available for the cohort was CMV serostatus. Only TCR beta chains were sequenced in this cohort, and the absence of alpha or paired-chain data limited detectable features. A further reported finding was that TCR beta sequences accurately predicted the HLA-A and HLA-B alleles for most subjects in the first cohort. A cluster of highly shared sequence variants was judged likely to represent a technical artifact of the sequencing pipeline. Broadly in line with IMGT annotations, most TCR beta V segments showed up in productive rearrangements about 87% or about 30% of the time in an earlier analysis of under 700 of the donors. The earlier analysis of 450 to 700 of the donors excluded some 15 rarely observed V segments, including chromosome 9 orphons, because counts were too low.

The CDR3 has 15 amino acids, counting the end cysteine and phenylalanine. CDR3 DNA only is kept here, 45 bases in frame from base 1. V and J are trimmed by 8 bases and 2 bases, and the gene matches miss 8 bases of the junction. Sequences MNHNS (CDR1) and SASEGT (CDR2) are obtained from the germline V gene. The clonotype was recovered from a male donor in good health and CMV-seronegative. The receptor chain draws on TRBV6-1 and TRBJ2-2; TRBD1 fits 7 bases in the junction. Sequencing used PBMCs. For the CDR3, the sequence is CASGSGTANTGELFF. The DNA sequence reads TGTGCCAGCGGATCTGGGACAGCCAACACCGGGGAGCTGTTTTTT.